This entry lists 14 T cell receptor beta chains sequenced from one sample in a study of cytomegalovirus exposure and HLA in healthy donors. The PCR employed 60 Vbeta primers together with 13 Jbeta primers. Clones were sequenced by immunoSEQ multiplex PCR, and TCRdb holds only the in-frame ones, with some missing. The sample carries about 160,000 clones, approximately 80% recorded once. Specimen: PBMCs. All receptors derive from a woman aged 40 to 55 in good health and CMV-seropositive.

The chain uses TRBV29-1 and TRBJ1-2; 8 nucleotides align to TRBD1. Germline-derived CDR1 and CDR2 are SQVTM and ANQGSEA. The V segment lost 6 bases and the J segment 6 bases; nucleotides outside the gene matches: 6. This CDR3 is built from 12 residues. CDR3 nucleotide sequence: TGCAGCGTCCCCCAGGGGGCGAATGGCTACACCTTC. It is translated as CSVPQGANGYTF.

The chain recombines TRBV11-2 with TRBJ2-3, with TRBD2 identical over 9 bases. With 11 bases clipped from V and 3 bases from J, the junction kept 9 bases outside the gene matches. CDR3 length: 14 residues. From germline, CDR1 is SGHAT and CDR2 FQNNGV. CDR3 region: CAGNSGSQTDTQYF. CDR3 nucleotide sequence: TGTGCCGGAAATAGCGGGAGCCAGACAGATACGCAGTATTTT.

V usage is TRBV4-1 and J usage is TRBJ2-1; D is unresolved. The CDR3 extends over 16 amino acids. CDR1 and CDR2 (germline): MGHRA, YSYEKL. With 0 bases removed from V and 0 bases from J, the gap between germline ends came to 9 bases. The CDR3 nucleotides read TGCGCCAGCAGCCAAGACGACTCCTACTCCTACAATGAGCAGTTCTTC. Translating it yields CASSQDDSYSYNEQFF.

The CDR3 sequence: CASSLNWGTGSVNEQFF. The CDR3 nucleotides read TGTGCCAGCAGCTTAAATTGGGGGACAGGGTCTGTCAATGAGCAGTTCTTC. This sequence joins TRBV7-9 and TRBJ2-1; TRBD1 matches 9 bases. With V trimmed by 2 bases and J by 6 bases, 11 bases remained unmatched. The CDR3 sequence is 17 residues long. Germline lookup yields CDR1 SEHNR and CDR2 FQNEAQ (reference sequence).

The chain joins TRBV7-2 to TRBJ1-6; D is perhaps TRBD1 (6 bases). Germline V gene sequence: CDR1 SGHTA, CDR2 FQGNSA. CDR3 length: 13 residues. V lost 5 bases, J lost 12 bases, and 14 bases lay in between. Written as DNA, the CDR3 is TGTGCCAGCAGCCCCTCAGGGGAGGGACCCCTCCACTTT. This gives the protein CASSPSGEGPLHF.

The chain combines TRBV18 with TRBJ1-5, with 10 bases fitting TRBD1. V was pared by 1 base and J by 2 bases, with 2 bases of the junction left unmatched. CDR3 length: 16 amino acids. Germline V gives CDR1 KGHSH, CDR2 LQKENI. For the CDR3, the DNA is TGTGCCAGCTCACCACGGGACAGGGGTCGCAATCAGCCCCAGCATTTT. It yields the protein CASSPRDRGRNQPQHF.

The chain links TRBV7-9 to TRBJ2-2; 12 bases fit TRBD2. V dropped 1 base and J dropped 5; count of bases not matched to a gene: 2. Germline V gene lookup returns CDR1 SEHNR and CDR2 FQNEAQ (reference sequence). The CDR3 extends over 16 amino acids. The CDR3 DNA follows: TGTGCCAGCAGCTTAGGACTAGCGGGAGATACCGGGGAGCTGTTTTTT. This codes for CASSLGLAGDTGELFF.

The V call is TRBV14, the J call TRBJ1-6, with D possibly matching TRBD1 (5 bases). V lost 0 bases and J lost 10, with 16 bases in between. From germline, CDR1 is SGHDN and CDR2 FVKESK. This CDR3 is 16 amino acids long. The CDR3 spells CASSQDSLWGGSPLHF. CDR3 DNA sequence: TGTGCCAGCAGCCAAGATAGTTTATGGGGCGGATCACCCCTCCACTTT.

CDR3 loop: CASSYNRDPWNEKLFF. For the CDR3, the DNA is TGTGCCAGCAGCTATAACAGGGACCCTTGGAATGAAAAACTGTTTTTT. The rearrangement joins TRBV11-2 to TRBJ1-4, with a possible D match to TRBD1 (6 bases). CDR3 length: 16 residues. The germline V gene has CDR1 SGHAT and CDR2 FQNNGV. The germline V and J ends were trimmed by 4 bases and 5 bases, with 17 bases remaining between them.

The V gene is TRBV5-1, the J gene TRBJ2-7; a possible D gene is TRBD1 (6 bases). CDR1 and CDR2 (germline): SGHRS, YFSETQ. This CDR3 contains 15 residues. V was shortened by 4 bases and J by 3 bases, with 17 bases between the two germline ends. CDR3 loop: CASSPSTGGVYEQYF. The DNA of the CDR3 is TGCGCCAGCAGCCCTTCGACAGGTGGGGTCTACGAGCAGTACTTC.

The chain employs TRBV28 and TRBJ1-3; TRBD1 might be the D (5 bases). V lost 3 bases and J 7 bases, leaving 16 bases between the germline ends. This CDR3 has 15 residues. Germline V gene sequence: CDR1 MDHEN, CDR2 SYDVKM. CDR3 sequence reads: CASSFAMEGWNTIYF. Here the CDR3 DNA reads TGTGCCAGCAGTTTCGCAATGGAGGGGTGGAACACCATATATTTT.

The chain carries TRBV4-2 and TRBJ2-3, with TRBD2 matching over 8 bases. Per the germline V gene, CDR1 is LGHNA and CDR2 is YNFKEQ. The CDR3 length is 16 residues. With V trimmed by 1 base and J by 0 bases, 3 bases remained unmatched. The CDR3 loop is CASSQVSSGSTDTQYF. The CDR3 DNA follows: TGTGCCAGCAGCCAAGTTTCTAGCGGGAGCACAGATACGCAGTATTTT.

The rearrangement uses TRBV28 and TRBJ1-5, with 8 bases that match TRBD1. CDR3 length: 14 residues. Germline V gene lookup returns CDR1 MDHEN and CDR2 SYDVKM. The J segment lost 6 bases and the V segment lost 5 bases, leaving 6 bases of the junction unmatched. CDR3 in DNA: TGTGCCAGCAGTACCTCAGGGGGCCGTCAGCCCCAGCATTTT. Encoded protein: CASSTSGGRQPQHF.

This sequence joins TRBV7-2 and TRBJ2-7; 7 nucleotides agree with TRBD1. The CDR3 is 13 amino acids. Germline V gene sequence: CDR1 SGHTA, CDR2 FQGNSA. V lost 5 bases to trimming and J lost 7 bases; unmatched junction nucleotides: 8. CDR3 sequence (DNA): TGTGCCAGCAGCGTTGACAGGGCGCGGGAGCAGTACTTC. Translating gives CASSVDRAREQYF.